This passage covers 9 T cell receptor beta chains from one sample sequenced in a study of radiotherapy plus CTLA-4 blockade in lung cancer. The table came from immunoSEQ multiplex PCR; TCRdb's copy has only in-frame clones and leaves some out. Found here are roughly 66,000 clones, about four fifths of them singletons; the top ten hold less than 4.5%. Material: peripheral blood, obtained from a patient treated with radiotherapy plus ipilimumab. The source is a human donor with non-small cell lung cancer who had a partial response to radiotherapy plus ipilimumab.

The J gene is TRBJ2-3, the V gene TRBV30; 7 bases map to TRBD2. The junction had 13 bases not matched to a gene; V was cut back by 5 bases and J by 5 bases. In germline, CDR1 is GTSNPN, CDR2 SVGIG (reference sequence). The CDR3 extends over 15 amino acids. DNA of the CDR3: TGTGCCTGGGGGGGTGGCGGGAGTATGGAAGATACGCAGTATTTT. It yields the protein CAWGGGGSMEDTQYF.

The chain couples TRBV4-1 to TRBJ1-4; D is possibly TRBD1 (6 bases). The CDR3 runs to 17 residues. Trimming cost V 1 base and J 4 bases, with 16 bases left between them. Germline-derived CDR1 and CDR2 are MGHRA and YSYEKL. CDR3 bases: TGCGCCAGCAGCCAAGGAACGGCGGCAGGGGATAATGAAAAACTGTTTTTT. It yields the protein CASSQGTAAGDNEKLFF.

The CDR3 DNA follows: TGTGCCAGCAGCTTATTTTCAGCGGTACCGTGGGAGCAGTACTTC. Protein product: CASSLFSAVPWEQYF. This rearrangement joins TRBV7-3 to TRBJ2-7; D may be TRBD2 (5 bases). The CDR3 consists of 15 residues. The germline V and J ends were trimmed by 2 bases and 7 bases, with 18 bases remaining between them. Germline lookup yields CDR1 SGHTA and CDR2 FQGTGA.

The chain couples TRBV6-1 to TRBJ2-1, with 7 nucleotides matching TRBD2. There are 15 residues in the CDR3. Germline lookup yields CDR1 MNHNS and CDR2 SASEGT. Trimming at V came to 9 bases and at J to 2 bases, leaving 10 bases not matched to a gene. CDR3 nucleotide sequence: TGTGCCAGTTTAATTAGACTAGCCCCCTACAATGAGCAGTTCTTC. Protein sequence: CASLIRLAPYNEQFF.

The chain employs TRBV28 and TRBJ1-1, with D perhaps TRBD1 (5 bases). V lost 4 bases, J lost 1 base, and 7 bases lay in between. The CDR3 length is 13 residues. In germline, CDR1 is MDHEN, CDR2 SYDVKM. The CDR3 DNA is TGTGCCAGCAGTTCGGGGGGGAACACTGAAGCTTTCTTT. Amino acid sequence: CASSSGGNTEAFF.

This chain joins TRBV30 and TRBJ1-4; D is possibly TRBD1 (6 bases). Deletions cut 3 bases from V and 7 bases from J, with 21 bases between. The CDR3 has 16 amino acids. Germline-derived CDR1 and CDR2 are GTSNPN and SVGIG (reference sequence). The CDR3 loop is CAWSTPGGGSGEKLFF. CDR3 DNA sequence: TGTGCCTGGAGCACTCCGGGGGGGGGCTCGGGTGAAAAACTGTTTTTT.

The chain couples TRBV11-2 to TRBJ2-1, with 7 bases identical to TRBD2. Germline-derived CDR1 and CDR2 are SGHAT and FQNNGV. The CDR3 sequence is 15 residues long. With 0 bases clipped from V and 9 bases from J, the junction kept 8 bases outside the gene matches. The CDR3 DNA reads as TGTGCCAGCAGCTTAGATCCTAGCGGCGCGGGTGAGCAGTTCTTC. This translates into CASSLDPSGAGEQFF. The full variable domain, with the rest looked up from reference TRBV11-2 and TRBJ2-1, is EAGVAQSPRYKIIEKRQSVAFWCNPISGHATLYWYQQILGQGPKLLIQFQNNGVVDDSQLPKDRFSAERLKGVDSTLKIQPAKLEDSAVYLCASSLDPSGAGEQFFGPGTRLTVL.

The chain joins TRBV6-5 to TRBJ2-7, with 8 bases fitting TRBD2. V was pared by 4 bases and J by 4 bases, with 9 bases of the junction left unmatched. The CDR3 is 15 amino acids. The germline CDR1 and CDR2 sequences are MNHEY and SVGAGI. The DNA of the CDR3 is TGTGCCAGCAGTTCTAGCGGGCCCATAGGTTACGAGCAGTACTTC. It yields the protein CASSSSGPIGYEQYF.

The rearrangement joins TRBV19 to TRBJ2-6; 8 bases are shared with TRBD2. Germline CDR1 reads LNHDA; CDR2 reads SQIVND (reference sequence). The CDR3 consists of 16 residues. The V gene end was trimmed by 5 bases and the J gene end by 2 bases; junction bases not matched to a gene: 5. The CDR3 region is CASSSSGRAGANVLTF. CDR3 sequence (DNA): TGTGCCAGTAGTTCCTCCGGGAGGGCTGGGGCCAACGTCCTGACTTTC.